A single sample is the source of the 28 T cell receptor beta chains below, sequenced in a study of shared T cell receptors in the human thymus. Some clones are missing from TCRdb's copy, which holds only in-frame ones; the method was immunoSEQ multiplex PCR. This sample has approximately 660,000 clones; 85% to 90% occur once, and the top ten carry approximately 0.011%. The data also belong to a second study, concerning human thymus T cells.

The sample was thymocytes. The receptor source for this set is a boy younger than two with a congenital heart defect.

The J gene is TRBJ2-5, the V gene TRBV6-4, with a possible D match to TRBD2 (6 bases). The germline V gene encodes CDR1 MRHNA and CDR2 SNTAGT. Trimming pared 3 bases from V and 5 bases from J, leaving 13 bases between. The CDR3 contains 14 residues. The CDR3 DNA is TGTGCCAGCAGTGAAGTATTGGAGGGGGAGACCCAGTACTTC. As protein: CASSEVLEGETQYF.

The V and J genes are TRBV6-1 and TRBJ2-1, with 9 bases lining up with TRBD2. Germline assignment: CDR1 MNHNS and CDR2 SASEGT. The CDR3 is 15 residues long. Losses at the gene ends were 6 bases for V and 8 bases for J; bases not matched to a gene: 11. In DNA form, the CDR3 reads TGTGCCAGCAGGATACCGGGACTAGCTGGCGATGAGCAGTTCTTC. As protein: CASRIPGLAGDEQFF.

The rearrangement links TRBV5-4 to TRBJ2-3; 12 bases fit TRBD2. The length of the CDR3 is 16 residues. The trim removed 0 bases at V and 3 bases at J, leaving 2 bases unmatched. In germline, CDR1 is SGHNT, CDR2 YYREEE (reference sequence). The CDR3 nucleotides are TGTGCCAGCAGCTTGGTTACTAGCGGGAGGACAGATACGCAGTATTTT. This encodes CASSLVTSGRTDTQYF.

The rearrangement joins TRBV5-5 to TRBJ1-2; TRBD1 aligns across 8 bases. The CDR3 loop spans 15 amino acids. In germline, CDR1 is SGHKS, CDR2 YYEKEE (reference sequence). V dropped 0 bases and J dropped 0; count of bases not matched to a gene: 1. The chain's CDR3 is CASSLAQGANYGYTF. The CDR3 DNA is TGTGCCAGCAGCTTGGCACAGGGGGCTAACTATGGCTACACCTTC.

About this clone: Other DNA sequences in the same sample also yield this CDR3. The chain uses TRBV5-1 and TRBJ2-1; 9 bases fit TRBD2. Germline V CDR1 and CDR2: SGHRS, YFSETQ. This CDR3 comprises 15 residues. The J segment lost 4 bases and the V segment lost 0 bases, leaving 2 bases of the junction unmatched. The CDR3 DNA sequence: TGCGCCAGCAGCTTGGAGCTAGCGGGGTACAATGAGCAGTTCTTC. Its translation: CASSLELAGYNEQFF.

The chain has TRBV18 and TRBJ2-5, with D possibly TRBD2 on 5 matching bases. Trimming removed 2 bases at V and 1 base at J, with 17 bases between. Germline CDR1 is KGHSH and CDR2 is LQKENI. The CDR3 sequence is 17 residues long. The CDR3 here is CASSPGSDGRIQETQYF. Here the CDR3 DNA reads TGTGCCAGCTCACCAGGGAGTGACGGACGGATCCAAGAGACCCAGTACTTC. Using reference TRBV18 and TRBJ2-5 for the parts outside the CDR3, the full variable domain is NAGVMQNPRHLVRRRGQEARLRCSPMKGHSHVYWYRQLPEEGLKFMVYLQKENIIDESGMPKERFSAEFPKEGPSILRIQQVVRGDSAAYFCASSPGSDGRIQETQYFGPGTRLLVL.

The CDR3 sequence is CASSFHGSPRYEQYF. CDR3 sequence (DNA): TGTGCCAGCAGCTTCCACGGGAGTCCGAGGTACGAGCAGTACTTC. The rearrangement links TRBV11-2 to TRBJ2-7; D perhaps matches TRBD2 (6 bases). This CDR3 spans 15 amino acids. CDR1 SGHAT and CDR2 FQNNGV come from the germline V gene. V shed 3 bases and J shed 4 bases, with 16 bases lying between them.

The rearrangement uses TRBV5-1 and TRBJ2-7, with 11 bases identical to TRBD2. Germline V lookup: CDR1 SGHRS, CDR2 YFSETQ. The CDR3 covers 15 residues. Germline trimming cut 0 bases from V and 7 bases from J; bases unmatched to any gene: 6. CDR3 bases: TGCGCCAGCAGCTTGGGCTCTACTAGCGGGGGTGAGCAGTACTTC. It specifies CASSLGSTSGGEQYF.

The chain recombines TRBV21-1 with TRBJ1-1; TRBD1 was called by the table and not checked on the DNA. TRBV21-1 is tagged as a pseudogene. CDR3 length equals 12 residues. The CDR3 DNA is TGTGCCAGCAGCTCAATCAGGCCACAAGCTTTCTTT. Translating gives CASSSIRPQAFF.

This clone has a handful of counts. V is TRBV14 and J is TRBJ2-5, with 10 bases identical to TRBD2. V lost 1 base, J lost 5 bases, and 13 bases stayed unmatched. CDR3 length: 18 residues. Germline CDR1 reads SGHDN; CDR2 reads FVKESK. The CDR3 reads CASSQANWEREGRETQYF. The CDR3 DNA sequence: TGTGCCAGCAGCCAAGCGAATTGGGAGCGGGAGGGCCGTGAGACCCAGTACTTC.

The gene calls are TRBV6-1 and TRBJ2-7; weak D call: TRBD2 (5 bases). Germline values: CDR1 MNHNS, CDR2 SASEGT. The CDR3 loop spans 11 amino acids. V lost 10 bases to trimming and J lost 3 bases, with 10 bases between them. The CDR3 is CATLGGYEQYF. CDR3 nucleotide sequence: TGTGCCACCTTAGGAGGCTACGAGCAGTACTTC.

V is TRBV5-6 and J is TRBJ1-4; D perhaps matches TRBD1 (6 bases). Germline V gene sequence: CDR1 SGHDT, CDR2 YYEEEE. This CDR3 has 17 residues. V was cut by 3 bases and J by 0 bases, with 15 bases left in between. The CDR3 is CASSSRQAHATNEKLFF. The CDR3, as DNA: TGTGCCAGCAGCTCTCGACAGGCCCACGCAACTAATGAAAAACTGTTTTTT.

This clone was seen only once. The chain has TRBV14 and TRBJ2-7; D is perhaps TRBD2 (5 bases). V shed 4 bases and J shed 0 bases, with 10 bases lying between them. The CDR3 runs 14 residues. Germline values: CDR1 SGHDN, CDR2 FVKESK. CDR3 in amino acids: CASSPGLDSYEQYF. CDR3 DNA sequence: TGTGCCAGCAGCCCGGGGTTGGACTCCTACGAGCAGTACTTC.

The rearrangement joins TRBV19 to TRBJ2-2, with D maybe TRBD1 (5 bases). Germline V gene data show CDR1 as LNHDA and CDR2 as SQIVND (reference sequence). The V and J ends lost 9 bases and 2 bases respectively, with 16 bases between them. The CDR3 has 15 residues. The CDR3 DNA sequence: TGTGCCAGCCCCGACGAGCAGGGTAACACCGGGGAGCTGTTTTTT. It is translated as CASPDEQGNTGELFF. Together with reference TRBV19 and TRBJ2-2, the CDR3 gives the full variable domain: DGGITQSPKYLFRKEGQNVTLSCEQNLNHDAMYWYRQDPGQGLRLIYYSQIVNDFQKGDIAEGYSVSREKKESFPLTVTSAQKNPTAFYLCASPDEQGNTGELFFGEGSRLTVL.

The chain is built from TRBV6-5 and TRBJ2-2; the D is unclear. V was shortened by 2 bases and J by 5 bases, with 3 bases between the two germline ends. In germline, CDR1 is MNHEY, CDR2 SVGAGI. The CDR3 loop spans 12 amino acids. The CDR3 here is CASSYPTGELFF. CDR3 DNA sequence: TGTGCCAGCAGTTACCCTACCGGGGAGCTGTTTTTT.

The chain recombines TRBV4-3 with TRBJ2-5; D possibly corresponds to TRBD1 (6 bases). CDR1 and CDR2 (germline): LGHNA, YSLEER. The CDR3 loop spans 14 amino acids. V shed 2 bases and J shed 11 bases, with 18 bases lying between them. The CDR3 sequence is CASSQWASGTTQYF. The CDR3 DNA follows: TGCGCCAGCAGCCAATGGGCATCCGGGACAACACAGTACTTC.

The chain carries TRBV5-5 and TRBJ1-1; TRBD1 is a possible D gene (6 bases). Germline CDR1 reads SGHKS; CDR2 reads YYEKEE (reference sequence). The CDR3 loop spans 15 amino acids. V was trimmed by 3 bases and J by 0 bases, leaving 12 bases between them. The CDR3 loop reads CASSCPDRLNTEAFF. The CDR3 DNA follows: TGTGCCAGCAGCTGTCCTGACAGGCTGAACACTGAAGCTTTCTTT.

The J gene is TRBJ2-7, the V gene TRBV5-6; 8 bases match TRBD1. Germline lookup yields CDR1 SGHDT and CDR2 YYEEEE. With V trimmed by 4 bases and J by 5 bases, 17 bases remained unmatched. The CDR3 length is 17 residues. DNA of the CDR3: TGTGCCAGCAGCCCTCCGAGGGCAGGGGGCGTGGAGGACGAGCAGTACTTC. Its translation: CASSPPRAGGVEDEQYF.

V and J are TRBV28 and TRBJ1-2, with D unclear. The V end lost 3 bases, the J end lost 5 bases, and 19 bases lay between the germline ends. CDR3 length equals 16 residues. CDR1 is MDHEN, CDR2 SYDVKM, per germline. This CDR3 reads CASSFFFPPSRYGYTF. CDR3 sequence (DNA): TGTGCCAGCAGTTTTTTCTTCCCCCCGAGTCGGTATGGCTACACCTTC.

This chain connects TRBV5-1 to TRBJ2-5, with D possibly being TRBD1 (5 bases). V lost 2 bases to trimming and J lost 5 bases, with 7 bases between them. The germline CDR1 and CDR2 sequences are SGHRS and YFSETQ. The CDR3 covers 12 residues. This chain's CDR3 is CASSFQGETQYF. The CDR3 bases are TGCGCCAGCAGCTTTCAGGGCGAGACCCAGTACTTC.

The rearrangement uses TRBV10-3 and TRBJ2-1, with 8 bases aligning to TRBD2. The CDR3 sequence is 15 residues long. Germline-derived CDR1 and CDR2 are ENHRY and SYGVKD. V lost 6 bases, J lost 8 bases, and 12 bases stayed unmatched. CDR3 DNA: TGTGCCATCAGGATCGGACTAGCCGGAAGGCATGAGCAGTTCTTC. Its translation is CAIRIGLAGRHEQFF.

The chain is built from TRBV5-1 and TRBJ1-1; a weak D match, TRBD1 (5 bases). In germline, CDR1 is SGHRS, CDR2 YFSETQ. With 0 bases removed from V and 1 base from J, the gap between germline ends came to 13 bases. The CDR3 has 16 residues. The CDR3 nucleotides are TGCGCCAGCAGCTTGGTGGGGGGGACGGAGAACACTGAAGCTTTCTTT. Translating it yields CASSLVGGTENTEAFF.

The chain has TRBV7-2 and TRBJ2-1; a possible D gene is TRBD1 (6 bases). This CDR3 spans 14 amino acids. Looked up from germline, CDR1 is SGHTA and CDR2 is FQGNSA. With 1 base removed from V and 3 bases from J, the gap between germline ends came to 7 bases. CDR3 region: CASSLEDSYNEQFF. DNA of the CDR3: TGTGCCAGCAGCTTAGAGGACAGCTACAATGAGCAGTTCTTC.

V is TRBV7-8 and J is TRBJ2-7; the match to TRBD2 covers 10 bases. Germline CDR1 is SGHVS and CDR2 is FQNEAQ. The CDR3 is made up of 17 amino acids. The junction had 12 bases not matched to a gene; V was cut back by 1 base and J by 6 bases. CDR3 protein: CASSLVGPGTSEGEQYF. In DNA, the CDR3 is TGTGCCAGCAGCTTAGTAGGTCCTGGGACTAGCGAGGGCGAGCAGTACTTC.

The V and J genes are TRBV7-2 and TRBJ2-7, with 11 bases that match TRBD2. Germline V gene sequence: CDR1 SGHTA, CDR2 FQGNSA. The CDR3 spans 17 residues. The V segment lost 1 base and the J segment 2 bases; nucleotides outside the gene matches: 7. In nucleotides, the CDR3 is TGTGCCAGCAGCTTAGGCCTAGCGGGAGGTAAACCCTACGAGCAGTACTTC. Its translation is CASSLGLAGGKPYEQYF. The full variable domain, with the rest looked up from reference TRBV7-2 and TRBJ2-7, is GAGVSQSPSNKVTEKGKDVELRCDPISGHTALYWYRQSLGQGLEFLIYFQGNSAPDKSGLPSDRFSAERTGGSVSTLTIQRTQQEDSAVYLCASSLGLAGGKPYEQYFGPGTRLTVT.

The sample holds one count of this clone. J is TRBJ1-2 and V is TRBV19; TRBD1 matches 7 bases. The CDR3 has 14 amino acids. V shed 0 bases, J shed 8 bases, and the junction held 6 bases outside the gene matches. Germline values: CDR1 LNHDA, CDR2 SQIVND (reference sequence). The CDR3 bases are TGTGCCAGTAGTATAGATTGGCCAGGGGGGGGCTACACCTTC. Residues: CASSIDWPGGGYTF.

The chain joins TRBV5-4 to TRBJ2-3; D is perhaps TRBD2 (6 bases). Per germline, CDR1 SGHNT and CDR2 YYREEE (reference sequence). Trimming left V 3 bases short and J 1 base short, with 12 bases between. The CDR3 runs to 15 residues. Written as DNA, the CDR3 is TGTGCCAGCAGCTGCGGGACTCCTTGCACAGATACGCAGTATTTT. Encoded protein: CASSCGTPCTDTQYF.

The CDR3: CASSRGTESSYEQYF. The CDR3 DNA follows: TGTGCCAGCAGCCGGGGGACGGAAAGCTCCTACGAGCAGTACTTC. The chain carries TRBV5-5 and TRBJ2-7, with a tentative D call TRBD2 (6 bases). The ends were cut back, 4 bases at V and 0 bases at J, with 14 bases in the middle. There are 15 residues in the CDR3. Germline V gene data show CDR1 as SGHKS and CDR2 as YYEKEE (reference sequence).